The T cell receptor (beta chain) under discussion was sequenced for a study of identical twins. Via MiXCR, TCRdb re-called the 5' RACE reads, giving one row per CDR3 protein. The sample consists of approximately 500,000 distinct CDR3 sequences, 24% of them appearing once. This clonotype was observed a few times. Its antigen is unknown. Study findings and constraints: There was more out-of-frame TCR alpha sharing in monozygotic twins than models estimated.

This sample was shared with a second study, whose subject was T cells expressing NK-cell markers.

The clonotype originates from a woman between 18 and 29 years old in good health. The sample consisted of CD4+ T cells sorted from blood.

The CDR3 DNA sequence: TGTGCCAGCAGCGTAGAGGTGGGAAGAGGCACAGATACGCAGTATTTT. It specifies CASSVEVGRGTDTQYF. This chain connects TRBV9 to TRBJ2-3; D is unclear. CDR3 length equals 16 residues. Deletions cut 0 bases from V and 1 base from J, with 12 bases between. Germline V gene data show CDR1 as SGDLS and CDR2 as YYNGEE.